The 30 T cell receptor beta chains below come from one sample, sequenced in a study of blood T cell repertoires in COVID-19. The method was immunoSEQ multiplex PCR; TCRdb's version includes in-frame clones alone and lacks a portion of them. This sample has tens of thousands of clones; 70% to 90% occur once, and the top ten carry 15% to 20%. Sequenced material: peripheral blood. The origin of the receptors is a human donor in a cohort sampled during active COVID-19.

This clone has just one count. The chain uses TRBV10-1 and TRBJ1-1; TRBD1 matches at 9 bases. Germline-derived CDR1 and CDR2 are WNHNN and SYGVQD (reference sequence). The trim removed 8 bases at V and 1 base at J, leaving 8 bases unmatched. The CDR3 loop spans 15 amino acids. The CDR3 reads CASLPQGAPNTEAFF. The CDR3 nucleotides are TGCGCCAGCCTACCACAGGGGGCTCCGAACACTGAAGCTTTCTTT.

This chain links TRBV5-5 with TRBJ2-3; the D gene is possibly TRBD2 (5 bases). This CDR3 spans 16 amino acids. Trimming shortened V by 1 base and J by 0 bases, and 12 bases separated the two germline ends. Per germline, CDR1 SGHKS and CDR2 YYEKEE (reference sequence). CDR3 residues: CASSLWTGISTDTQYF. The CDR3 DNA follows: TGTGCCAGCAGCTTGTGGACGGGAATCAGCACAGATACGCAGTATTTT.

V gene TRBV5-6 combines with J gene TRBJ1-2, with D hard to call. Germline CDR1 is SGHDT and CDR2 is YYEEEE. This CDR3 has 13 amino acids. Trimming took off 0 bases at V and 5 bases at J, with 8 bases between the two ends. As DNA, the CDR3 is TGTGCCAGCAGCTTGGACGGTTCGTATGGCTACACCTTC. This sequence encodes CASSLDGSYGYTF.

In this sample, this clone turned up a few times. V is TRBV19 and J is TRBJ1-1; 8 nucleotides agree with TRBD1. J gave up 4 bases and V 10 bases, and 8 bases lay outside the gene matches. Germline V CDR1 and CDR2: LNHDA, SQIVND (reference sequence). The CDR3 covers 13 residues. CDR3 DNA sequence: TGTGCCATTATGGACAGGGCCCCCACTGAAGCTTTCTTT. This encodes CAIMDRAPTEAFF.

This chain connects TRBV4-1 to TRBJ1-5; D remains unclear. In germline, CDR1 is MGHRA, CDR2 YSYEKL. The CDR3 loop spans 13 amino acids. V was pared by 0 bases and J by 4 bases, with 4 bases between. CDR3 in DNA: TGCGCCAGCAGCCAAGACGGGAATCAGCCCCAGCATTTT. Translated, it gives CASSQDGNQPQHF.

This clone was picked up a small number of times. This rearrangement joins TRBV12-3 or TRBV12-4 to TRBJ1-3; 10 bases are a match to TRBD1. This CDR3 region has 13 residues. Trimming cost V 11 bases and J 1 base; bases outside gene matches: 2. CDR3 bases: TGTGCCCTGGGACAGGGGTCTGGAAACACCATATATTTT. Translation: CALGQGSGNTIYF.

The chain's CDR3 is CASSYLGTGTNYGYTF. CDR3 sequence (DNA): TGTGCCAGCAGTTACCTCGGGACAGGGACTAACTATGGCTACACCTTC. The rearrangement joins TRBV6-5 to TRBJ1-2; 9 positions agree with TRBD1. From germline, CDR1 is MNHEY and CDR2 SVGAGI. J was trimmed by 0 bases and V by 2 bases; bases with no gene match: 4. The CDR3 has 16 residues.

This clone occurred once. This CDR3 reads CASSPRRGLDSETQYF. In DNA form, the CDR3 reads TGTGCCAGCAGCCCCCGGCGGGGCCTGGACTCAGAGACCCAGTACTTC. The chain employs TRBV7-9 and TRBJ2-5; possible D gene TRBD2, 6 bases. V dropped 5 bases and J dropped 4 bases, with 20 bases sitting between them. The length of the CDR3 is 16 residues. Germline-derived CDR1 and CDR2 are SEHNR and FQNEAQ (reference sequence).

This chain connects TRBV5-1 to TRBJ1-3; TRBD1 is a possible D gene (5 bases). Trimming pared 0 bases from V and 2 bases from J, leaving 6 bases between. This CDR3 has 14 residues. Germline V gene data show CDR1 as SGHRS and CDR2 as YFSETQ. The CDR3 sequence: CASSLEQAGNTIYF. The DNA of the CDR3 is TGCGCCAGCAGCTTGGAACAGGCTGGAAACACCATATATTTT.

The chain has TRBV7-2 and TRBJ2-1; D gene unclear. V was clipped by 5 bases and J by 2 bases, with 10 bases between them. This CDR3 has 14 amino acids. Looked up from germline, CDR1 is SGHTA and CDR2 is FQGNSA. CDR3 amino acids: CASSRSYTYNEQFF. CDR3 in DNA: TGTGCCAGCAGCCGGTCCTATACCTACAATGAGCAGTTCTTC.

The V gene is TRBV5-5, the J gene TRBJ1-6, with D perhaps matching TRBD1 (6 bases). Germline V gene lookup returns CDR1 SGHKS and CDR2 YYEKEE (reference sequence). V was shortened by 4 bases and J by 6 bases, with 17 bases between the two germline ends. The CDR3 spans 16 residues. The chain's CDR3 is CASSRLQGGGNSPLHF. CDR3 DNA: TGTGCCAGCAGCCGTCTACAGGGAGGGGGTAATTCACCCCTCCACTTT.

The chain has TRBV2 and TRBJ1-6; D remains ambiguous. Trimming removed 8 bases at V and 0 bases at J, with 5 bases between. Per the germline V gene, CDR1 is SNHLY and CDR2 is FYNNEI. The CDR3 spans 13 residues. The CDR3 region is CASVSSYNSPLHF. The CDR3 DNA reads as TGTGCCAGCGTGAGCTCCTATAATTCACCCCTCCACTTT.

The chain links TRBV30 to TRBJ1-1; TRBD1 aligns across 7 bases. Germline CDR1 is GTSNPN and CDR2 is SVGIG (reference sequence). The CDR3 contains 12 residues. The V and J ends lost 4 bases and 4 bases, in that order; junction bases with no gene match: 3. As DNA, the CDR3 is TGTGCCTGGACAGGGGGGTTCACTGAAGCTTTCTTT. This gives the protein CAWTGGFTEAFF.

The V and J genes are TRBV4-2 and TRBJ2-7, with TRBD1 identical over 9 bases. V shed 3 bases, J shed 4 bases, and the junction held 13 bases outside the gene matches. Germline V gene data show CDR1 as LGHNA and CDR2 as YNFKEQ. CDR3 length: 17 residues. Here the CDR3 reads CASSHPDRGGSRYEQYF. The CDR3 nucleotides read TGTGCCAGCAGCCACCCGGACAGGGGAGGCTCCCGTTACGAGCAGTACTTC.

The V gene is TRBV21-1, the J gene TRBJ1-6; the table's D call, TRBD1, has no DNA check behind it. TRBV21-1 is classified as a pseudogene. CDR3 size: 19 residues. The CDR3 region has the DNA TGTGCCAGCAGCATCCGGACAGGTTTCGCCGAGACCTATAATTCACCCCTCCACTTT. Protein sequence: CASSIRTGFAETYNSPLHF.

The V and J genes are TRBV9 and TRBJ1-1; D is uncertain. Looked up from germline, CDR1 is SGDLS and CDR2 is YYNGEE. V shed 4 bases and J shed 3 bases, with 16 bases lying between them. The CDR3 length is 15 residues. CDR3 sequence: CASSPLTIQDTEAFF. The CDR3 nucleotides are TGTGCCAGCAGCCCACTCACGATCCAGGACACTGAAGCTTTCTTT.

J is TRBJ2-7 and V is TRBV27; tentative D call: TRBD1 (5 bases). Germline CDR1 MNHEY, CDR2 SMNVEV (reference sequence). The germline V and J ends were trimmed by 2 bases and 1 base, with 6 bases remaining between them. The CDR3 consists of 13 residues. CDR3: CASSLDRSYEQYF. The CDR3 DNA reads TGTGCCAGCAGTTTAGACAGATCCTACGAGCAGTACTTC.

CDR3 loop: CASSLRGPDYNEQFF. CDR3 nucleotides: TGCGCCAGCAGCTTGAGGGGTCCGGACTACAATGAGCAGTTCTTC. The chain has TRBV5-1 and TRBJ2-1, with a weak D call TRBD1 (5 bases). The V gene lost 1 base and the J gene lost 3 bases, with 11 bases spanning the gap. The CDR3 sequence is 15 residues long. The germline CDR1 and CDR2 sequences are SGHRS and YFSETQ.

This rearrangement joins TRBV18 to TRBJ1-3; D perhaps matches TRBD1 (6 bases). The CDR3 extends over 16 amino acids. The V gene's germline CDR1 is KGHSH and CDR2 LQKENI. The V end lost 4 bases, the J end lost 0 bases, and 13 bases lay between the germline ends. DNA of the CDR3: TGTGCCAGCTCACTGATGACAGGAAGCTCTGGAAACACCATATATTTT. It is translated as CASSLMTGSSGNTIYF.

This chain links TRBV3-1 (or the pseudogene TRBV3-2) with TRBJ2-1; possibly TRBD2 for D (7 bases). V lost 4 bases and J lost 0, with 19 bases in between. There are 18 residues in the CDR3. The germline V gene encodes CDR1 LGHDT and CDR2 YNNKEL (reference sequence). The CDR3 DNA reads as TGTGCCAGCAGCCGACACCCTCTAGGGGGGGGCTCCTACAATGAGCAGTTCTTC. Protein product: CASSRHPLGGGSYNEQFF.

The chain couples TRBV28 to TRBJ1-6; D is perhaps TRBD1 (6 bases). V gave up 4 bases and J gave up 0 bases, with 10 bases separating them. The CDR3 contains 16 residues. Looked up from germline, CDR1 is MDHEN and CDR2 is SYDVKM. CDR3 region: CASSSGTPSYNSPLHF. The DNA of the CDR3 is TGTGCCAGCAGTTCCGGGACACCCTCCTATAATTCACCCCTCCACTTT.

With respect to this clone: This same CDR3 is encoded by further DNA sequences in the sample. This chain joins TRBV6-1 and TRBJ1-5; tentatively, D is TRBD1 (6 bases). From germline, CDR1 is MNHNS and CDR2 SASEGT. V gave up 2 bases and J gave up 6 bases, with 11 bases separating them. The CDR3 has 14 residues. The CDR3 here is CASSERGGGQPQHF. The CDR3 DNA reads TGTGCCAGCAGTGAAAGGGGGGGCGGTCAGCCCCAGCATTTT.

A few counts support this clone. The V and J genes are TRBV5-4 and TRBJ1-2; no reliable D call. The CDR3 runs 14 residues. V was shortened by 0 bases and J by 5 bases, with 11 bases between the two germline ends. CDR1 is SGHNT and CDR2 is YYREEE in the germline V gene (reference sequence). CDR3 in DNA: TGTGCCAGCAGCTTGGACACCGCCGGGTATGGCTACACCTTC. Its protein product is CASSLDTAGYGYTF. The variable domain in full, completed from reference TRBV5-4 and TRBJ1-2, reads ETGVTQSPTHLIKTRGQQVTLRCSSQSGHNTVSWYQQALGQGPQFIFQYYREEENGRGNFPPRFSGLQFPNYSSELNVNALELDDSALYLCASSLDTAGYGYTFGSGTRLTVV.

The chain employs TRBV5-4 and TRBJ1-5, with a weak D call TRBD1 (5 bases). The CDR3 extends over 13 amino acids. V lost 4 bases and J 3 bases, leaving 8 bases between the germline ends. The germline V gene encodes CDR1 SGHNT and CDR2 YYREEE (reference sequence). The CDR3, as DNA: TGTGCCAGCAGCCTGGACATCAATCAGCCCCAGCATTTT. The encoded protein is CASSLDINQPQHF.

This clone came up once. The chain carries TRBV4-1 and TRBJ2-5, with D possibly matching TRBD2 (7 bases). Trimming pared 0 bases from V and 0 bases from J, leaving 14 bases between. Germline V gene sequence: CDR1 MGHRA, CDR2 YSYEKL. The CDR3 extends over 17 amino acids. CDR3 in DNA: TGCGCCAGCAGCCAAGATCGGCGGGGGCCGTACCAAGAGACCCAGTACTTC. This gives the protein CASSQDRRGPYQETQYF.

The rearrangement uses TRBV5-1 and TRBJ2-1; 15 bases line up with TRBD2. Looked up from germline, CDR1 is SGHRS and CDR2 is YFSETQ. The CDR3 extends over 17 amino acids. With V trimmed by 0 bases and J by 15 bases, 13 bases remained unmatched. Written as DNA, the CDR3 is TGCGCCAGCAGCTTGGCCGGGTTCAAGGGACTAGCGGGGGGTCCGTTCTTC. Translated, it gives CASSLAGFKGLAGGPFF.

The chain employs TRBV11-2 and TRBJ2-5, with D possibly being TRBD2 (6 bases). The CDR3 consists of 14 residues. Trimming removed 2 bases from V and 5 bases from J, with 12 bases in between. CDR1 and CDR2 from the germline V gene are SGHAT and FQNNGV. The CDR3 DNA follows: TGTGCCAGCAGCTTAATCGGCGGGGCGGAGACCCAGTACTTC. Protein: CASSLIGGAETQYF.

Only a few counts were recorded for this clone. The CDR3 nucleotides are TGTGCCAGCAGCCCCCGGACAGGGGGACAGCCCCAGCATTTT. Residues: CASSPRTGGQPQHF. This chain connects TRBV3-1 (or the pseudogene TRBV3-2) to TRBJ1-5, with 10 bases aligning to TRBD1. CDR1 and CDR2 (germline): LGHDT, YNNKEL (reference sequence). Unmatched junction bases numbered 4, after V lost 4 bases and J lost 7 bases. This CDR3 contains 14 residues.

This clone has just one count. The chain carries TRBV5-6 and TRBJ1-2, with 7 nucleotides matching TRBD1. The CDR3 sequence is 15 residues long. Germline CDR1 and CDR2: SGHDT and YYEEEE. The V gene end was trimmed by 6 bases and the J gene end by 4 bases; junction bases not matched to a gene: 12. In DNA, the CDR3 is TGTGCCAGCAACACTTTAGGGGGCCAGGGCTATGGCTACACCTTC. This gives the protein CASNTLGGQGYGYTF. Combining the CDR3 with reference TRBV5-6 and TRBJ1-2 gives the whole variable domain DAGVTQSPTHLIKTRGQQVTLRCSPKSGHDTVSWYQQALGQGPQFIFQYYEEEERQRGNFPDRFSGHQFPNYSSELNVNALLLGDSALYLCASNTLGGQGYGYTFGSGTRLTVV.

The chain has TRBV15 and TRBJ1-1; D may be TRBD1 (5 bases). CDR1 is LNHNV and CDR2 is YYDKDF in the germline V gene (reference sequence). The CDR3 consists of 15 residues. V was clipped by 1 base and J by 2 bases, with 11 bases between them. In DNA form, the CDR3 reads TGTGCCACCAGCAGAGGGGGCGCCCTTAACACTGAAGCTTTCTTT. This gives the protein CATSRGGALNTEAFF.